This T cell receptor (beta chain) was observed in a study of cytomegalovirus exposure and HLA in healthy donors. The CDR3 is 18 amino acids. V lost 6 bases to trimming and J lost 4 bases, with 24 bases between them. Germline CDR1 is ENHRY and CDR2 is SYGVKD. The PCR used 60 Vbeta and 13 Jbeta primers. TCRdb's table, derived via immunoSEQ multiplex PCR, lists solely in-frame clones and lacks some. Of about 160,000 clones detected, 79% appear once; the ten largest clones hold roughly 6.7%. The receptor was isolated from a man over 45 in good health and CMV-seropositive. Specimen: PBMCs. V usage is TRBV10-3 and J usage is TRBJ2-2; D might be TRBD2 (6 bases). The CDR3 region is CAIRALTYGGATTGELFF. The DNA for the CDR3 is TGTGCCATCAGAGCCTTGACGTACGGCGGGGCGACCACCGGGGAGCTGTTTTTT.